One and the same sample provided the 12 T cell receptor beta chains below, sequenced in a study of blood T cell repertoires in COVID-19. Generated by immunoSEQ multiplex PCR, the TCRdb table keeps only in-frame clones and is missing some. The data show approximately 400,000 clones, around 87% seen once. The material sequenced was PBMCs or T cells enriched from blood (not recorded which). The receptors here all came from a man aged 25-45 years who had recovered from COVID-19.

This clone showed up just a few times. The V gene is TRBV7-3, the J gene TRBJ2-1; 12 bases line up with TRBD1. Germline CDR1 is SGHTA and CDR2 is FQGTGA. Germline trimming cut 1 base from V and 9 bases from J; bases unmatched to any gene: 7. The CDR3 has 16 residues. CDR3 sequence (DNA): TGTGCCAGCAGCTTAAACGGGGACAGGGGGCCAGGTGAGCAGTTCTTC. Its translation is CASSLNGDRGPGEQFF.

This chain connects TRBV5-1 to TRBJ1-2; D not resolved. Germline CDR1 reads SGHRS; CDR2 reads YFSETQ. The CDR3 has 14 residues. Trimming cost V 4 bases and J 3 bases, with 13 bases left between them. DNA for the CDR3: TGCGCCAGCAGCCCCCAACGGGAGGACTATGGCTACACCTTC. Translating gives CASSPQREDYGYTF.

The chain is built from TRBV7-7 and TRBJ2-2, with TRBD1 matching 7 bases. The V gene's germline CDR1 is SSHAT and CDR2 FNYEAQ (reference sequence). The J segment lost 4 bases and the V segment lost 3 bases, leaving 5 bases of the junction unmatched. The CDR3 has 15 amino acids. Written as DNA, the CDR3 is TGTGCCAGCAGCTTTTCAGGGGGTGGCACCGGGGAGCTGTTTTTT. Translated, it gives CASSFSGGGTGELFF.

This clone was found once. The chain joins TRBV27 to TRBJ2-6; perhaps TRBD2 as D (5 bases). Germline V gene sequence: CDR1 MNHEY, CDR2 SMNVEV (reference sequence). The CDR3 covers 15 residues. V lost 5 bases and J lost 2, with 10 bases in between. In DNA form, the CDR3 reads TGTGCCAGCAGTGCGCAGAGGGCTGGGGCCAACGTCCTGACTTTC. This encodes CASSAQRAGANVLTF.

This chain links TRBV2 with TRBJ1-2; possible D gene TRBD1, 5 bases. CDR1 and CDR2 (germline): SNHLY, FYNNEI. The CDR3 sequence is 14 residues long. The V gene lost 4 bases and the J gene lost 3 bases, with 12 bases spanning the gap. For the CDR3, the DNA is TGTGCCAGCAGTGCGGGGGGACTCGACTATGGCTACACCTTC. Protein: CASSAGGLDYGYTF.

The chain couples TRBV30 to TRBJ2-7; TRBD2 agrees at 10 bases. V gave up 4 bases and J gave up 2 bases; unmatched junction bases: 2. CDR3 length: 13 amino acids. Germline V gives CDR1 GTSNPN, CDR2 SVGIG (reference sequence). In DNA, the CDR3 is TGTGCCTGGAAGCGGGGGGGCCCCTACGAGCAGTACTTC. Translating gives CAWKRGGPYEQYF.

V and J are TRBV7-9 and TRBJ2-3, with a weak D call TRBD2 (8 bases). The length of the CDR3 is 14 residues. The V and J ends lost 11 bases and 0 bases respectively, with 15 bases between them. Per the germline V gene, CDR1 is SEHNR and CDR2 is FQNEAQ (reference sequence). CDR3 region: CAHREGASTDTQYF. The CDR3, as DNA: TGTGCCCATCGGGAGGGGGCTAGCACAGATACGCAGTATTTT.

This chain connects TRBV19 to TRBJ1-3, with 8 bases identical to TRBD1. There are 17 residues in the CDR3. The J segment lost 9 bases and the V segment lost 5 bases, leaving 18 bases of the junction unmatched. Looked up from germline, CDR1 is LNHDA and CDR2 is SQIVND (reference sequence). The CDR3 is CASSPPPGGADRVTIYF. The CDR3 DNA follows: TGTGCCAGTAGTCCCCCCCCAGGGGGCGCGGATCGAGTCACCATATATTTT.

The chain joins TRBV29-1 to TRBJ2-3; D is unclear. V shed 2 bases and J shed 0 bases, with 15 bases lying between them. This CDR3 is built from 16 residues. Germline lookup yields CDR1 SQVTM and CDR2 ANQGSEA. The CDR3 is CSVELRTETSTDTQYF. The CDR3 nucleotides are TGCAGCGTTGAACTCCGTACCGAGACTAGCACAGATACGCAGTATTTT.

The chain joins TRBV30 to TRBJ1-2, with 8 bases identical to TRBD1. The V segment lost 3 bases and the J segment 6 bases; nucleotides outside the gene matches: 6. The CDR3 runs 13 residues. The V gene's germline CDR1 is GTSNPN and CDR2 SVGIG (reference sequence). CDR3 loop: CAWRKQGGHGYTF. CDR3 sequence (DNA): TGTGCCTGGAGAAAACAGGGGGGTCATGGCTACACCTTC.

CDR3 nucleotides: TGTGCCAGCAGTCGGGGGGCAAATCAGCCCCAGCATTTT. Translation: CASSRGANQPQHF. This rearrangement joins TRBV12-3 or TRBV12-4 to TRBJ1-5, with D perhaps TRBD1 (6 bases). V lost 5 bases and J 4 bases, leaving 9 bases between the germline ends. The CDR3 is 13 amino acids.

This chain links TRBV9 with TRBJ1-1, with a weak D call TRBD1 (6 bases). The germline V gene has CDR1 SGDLS and CDR2 YYNGEE. Deletions cut 0 bases from V and 4 bases from J, with 13 bases between. CDR3 size: 15 residues. CDR3 loop: CASSVEYVRGTEAFF. The CDR3 nucleotides read TGTGCCAGCAGCGTAGAATACGTCAGGGGCACTGAAGCTTTCTTT.